The source of this T cell receptor beta chain is a study of shared T cell receptors in the human thymus. The CDR3 is 14 amino acids. V gave up 5 bases and J gave up 2 bases, with 10 bases separating them. Germline V gene lookup returns CDR1 MDHEN and CDR2 SYDVKM. As for this clone: The sample contains more than one DNA sequence encoding this CDR3.

Measured with immunoSEQ multiplex PCR; TCRdb has only the in-frame clones, and not every one. The table shows 500,000 to 550,000 clones, with about 84% occurring only once. A further study also used this sample, focusing on human thymus T cells.

Sequencing was performed on thymocytes. This clonotype originated in a boy younger than two with a congenital heart defect. The rearrangement uses TRBV28 and TRBJ1-5, with a weak D call TRBD1 (6 bases). Here the CDR3 reads CASSQGQGNQPQHF. DNA of the CDR3: TGTGCCAGCAGTCAGGGGCAGGGCAATCAGCCCCAGCATTTT. Filled out from reference TRBV28 and TRBJ1-5, the complete variable domain reads DVKVTQSSRYLVKRTGEKVFLECVQDMDHENMFWYRQDPGLGLRLIYFSYDVKMKEKGDIPEGYSVSREKKERFSLILESASTNQTSMYLCASSQGQGNQPQHFGDGTRLSIL.